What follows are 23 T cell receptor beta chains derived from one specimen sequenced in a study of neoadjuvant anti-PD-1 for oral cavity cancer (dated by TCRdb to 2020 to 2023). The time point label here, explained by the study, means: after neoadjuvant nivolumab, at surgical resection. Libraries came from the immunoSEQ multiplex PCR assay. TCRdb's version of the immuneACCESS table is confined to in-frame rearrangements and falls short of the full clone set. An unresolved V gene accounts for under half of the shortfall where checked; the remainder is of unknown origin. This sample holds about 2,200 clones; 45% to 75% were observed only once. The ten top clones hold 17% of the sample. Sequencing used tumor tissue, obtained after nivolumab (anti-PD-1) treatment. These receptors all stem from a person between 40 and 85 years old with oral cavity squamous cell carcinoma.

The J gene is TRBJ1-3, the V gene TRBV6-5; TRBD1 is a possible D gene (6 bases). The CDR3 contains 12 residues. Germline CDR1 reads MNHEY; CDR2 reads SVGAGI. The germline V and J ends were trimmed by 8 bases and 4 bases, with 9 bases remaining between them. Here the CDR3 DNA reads TGTGCCAGCCGGCAGGGGGGAAACACCATATATTTT. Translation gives CASRQGGNTIYF.

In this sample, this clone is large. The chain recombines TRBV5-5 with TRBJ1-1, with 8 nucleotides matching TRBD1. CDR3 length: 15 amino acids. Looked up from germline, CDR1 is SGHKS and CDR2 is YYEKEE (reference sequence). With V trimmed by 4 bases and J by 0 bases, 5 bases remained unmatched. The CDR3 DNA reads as TGTGCCAGCAGCAAGACAGGGGCCATGAACACTGAAGCTTTCTTT. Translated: CASSKTGAMNTEAFF. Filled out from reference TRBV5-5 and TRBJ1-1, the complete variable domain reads DAGVTQSPTHLIKTRGQQVTLRCSPISGHKSVSWYQQVLGQGPQFIFQYYEKEERGRGNFPDRFSARQFPNYSSELNVNALLLGDSALYLCASSKTGAMNTEAFFGQGTRLTVV.

The CDR3 DNA sequence: TGTGCCAGCAGACCCGGGACAGGAGGCACAGATACGCAGTATTTT. It yields the protein CASRPGTGGTDTQYF. The chain couples TRBV27 to TRBJ2-3, with 8 bases matching TRBD1. The CDR3 is 15 residues long. CDR1 and CDR2 (germline): MNHEY, SMNVEV (reference sequence). The V and J ends lost 6 bases and 1 base, in that order; junction bases with no gene match: 6.

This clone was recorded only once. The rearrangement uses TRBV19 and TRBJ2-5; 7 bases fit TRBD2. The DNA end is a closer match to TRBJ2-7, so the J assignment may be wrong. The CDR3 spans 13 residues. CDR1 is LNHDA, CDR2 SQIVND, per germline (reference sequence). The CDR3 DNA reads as TGTGCCAGTAGTATAGCTAGCGGCTACGAGCAGTACTTC. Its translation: CASSIASGYEQYF.

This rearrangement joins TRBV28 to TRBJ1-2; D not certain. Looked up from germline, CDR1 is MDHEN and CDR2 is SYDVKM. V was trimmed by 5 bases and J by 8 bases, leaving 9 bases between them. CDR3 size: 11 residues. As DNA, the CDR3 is TGTGCCAGCAGTACCGCGTTGGGCTACACCTTC. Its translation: CASSTALGYTF.

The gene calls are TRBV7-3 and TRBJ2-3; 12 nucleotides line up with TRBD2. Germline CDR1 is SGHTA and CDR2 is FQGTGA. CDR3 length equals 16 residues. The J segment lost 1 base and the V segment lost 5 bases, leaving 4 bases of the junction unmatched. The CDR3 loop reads CASSRLAGVGTDTQYF. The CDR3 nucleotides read TGTGCCAGCAGCCGACTAGCGGGAGTTGGCACAGATACGCAGTATTTT.

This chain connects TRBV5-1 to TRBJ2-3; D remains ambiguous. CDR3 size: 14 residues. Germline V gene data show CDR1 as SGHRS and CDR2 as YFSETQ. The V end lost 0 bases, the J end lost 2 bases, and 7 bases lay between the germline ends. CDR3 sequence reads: CASSLDLPTDTQYF. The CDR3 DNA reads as TGCGCCAGCAGCTTGGACCTACCCACAGATACGCAGTATTTT.

The CDR3 is CASSLMAGGPNEQFF. DNA for the CDR3: TGTGCCAGCAGCTTAATGGCGGGGGGCCCGAATGAGCAGTTCTTC. The chain couples TRBV7-3 to TRBJ2-1; TRBD2 matches at 8 bases. From germline, CDR1 is SGHTA and CDR2 FQGTGA. Losses at the gene ends were 1 base for V and 7 bases for J; bases not matched to a gene: 6. CDR3 length equals 15 residues.

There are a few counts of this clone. DNA of the CDR3: TGCGCCAGCAGCTTTAACAGGGACACTGAAGCTTTCTTT. Amino acid sequence: CASSFNRDTEAFF. The chain couples TRBV5-1 to TRBJ1-1, with a possible D match to TRBD1 (6 bases). This CDR3 spans 13 amino acids. CDR1 is SGHRS and CDR2 is YFSETQ in the germline V gene. The ends were cut back, 2 bases at V and 3 bases at J, with 8 bases in the middle.

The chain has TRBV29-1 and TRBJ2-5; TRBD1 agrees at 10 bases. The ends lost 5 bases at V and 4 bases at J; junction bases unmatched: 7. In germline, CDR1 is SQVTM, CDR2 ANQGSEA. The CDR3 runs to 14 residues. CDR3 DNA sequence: TGCAGCGTTTCTCAAGGGACAGGGGCAGAGACCCAGTACTTC. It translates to CSVSQGTGAETQYF. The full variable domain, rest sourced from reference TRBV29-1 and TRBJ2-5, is SAVISQKPSRDICQRGTSLTIQCQVDSQVTMMFWYRQQPGQSLTLIATANQGSEATYESGFVIDKFPISRPNLTFSTLTVSNMSPEDSSIYLCSVSQGTGAETQYFGPGTRLLVL.

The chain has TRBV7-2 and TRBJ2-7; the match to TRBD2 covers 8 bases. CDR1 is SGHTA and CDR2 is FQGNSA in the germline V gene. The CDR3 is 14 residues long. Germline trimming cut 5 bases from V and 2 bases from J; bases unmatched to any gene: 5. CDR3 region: CASSRTSGAYEQYF. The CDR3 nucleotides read TGTGCCAGCAGCCGCACTAGCGGCGCCTACGAGCAGTACTTC.

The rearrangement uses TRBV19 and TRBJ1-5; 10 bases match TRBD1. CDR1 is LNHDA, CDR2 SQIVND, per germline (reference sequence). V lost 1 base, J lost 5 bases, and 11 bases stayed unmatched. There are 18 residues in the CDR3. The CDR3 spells CASSIVPGQGFGDQPQHF. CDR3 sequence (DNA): TGTGCCAGTAGTATAGTACCGGGACAGGGGTTCGGGGATCAGCCCCAGCATTTT.

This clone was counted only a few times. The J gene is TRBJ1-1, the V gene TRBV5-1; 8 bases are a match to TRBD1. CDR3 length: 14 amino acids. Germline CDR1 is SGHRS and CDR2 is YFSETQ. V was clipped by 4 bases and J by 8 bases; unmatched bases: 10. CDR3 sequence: CASSRTGSESEAFF. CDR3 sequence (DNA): TGCGCCAGCAGCAGGACAGGGTCAGAGTCGGAAGCTTTCTTT.

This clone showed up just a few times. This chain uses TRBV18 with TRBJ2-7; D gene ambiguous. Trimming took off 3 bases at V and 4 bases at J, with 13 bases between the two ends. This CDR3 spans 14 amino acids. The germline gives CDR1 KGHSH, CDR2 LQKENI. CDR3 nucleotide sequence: TGTGCCAGCTCACCCCCAAACGATCTGTACGAGCAGTACTTC. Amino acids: CASSPPNDLYEQYF.

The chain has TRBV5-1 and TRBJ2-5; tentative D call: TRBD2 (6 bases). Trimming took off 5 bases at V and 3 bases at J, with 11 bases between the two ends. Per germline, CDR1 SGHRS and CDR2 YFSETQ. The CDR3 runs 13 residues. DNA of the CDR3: TGCGCCAGCAGGCCAGCGGGCGAAGAGACCCAGTACTTC. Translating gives CASRPAGEETQYF.

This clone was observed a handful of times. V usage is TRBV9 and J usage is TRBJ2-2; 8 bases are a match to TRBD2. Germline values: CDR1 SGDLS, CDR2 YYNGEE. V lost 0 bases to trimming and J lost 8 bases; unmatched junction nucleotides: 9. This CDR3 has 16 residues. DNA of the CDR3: TGTGCCAGCAGCGTAGGTGGAGCGGGAGTATCTGGGGAGCTGTTTTTT. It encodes CASSVGGAGVSGELFF.

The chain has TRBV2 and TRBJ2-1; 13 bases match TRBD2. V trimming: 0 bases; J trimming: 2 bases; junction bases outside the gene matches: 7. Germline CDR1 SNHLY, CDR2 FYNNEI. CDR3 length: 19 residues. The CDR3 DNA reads TGTGCCAGCAGTGAAGCAGGGGGGACTAGCGGGATTACCTACAATGAGCAGTTCTTC. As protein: CASSEAGGTSGITYNEQFF.

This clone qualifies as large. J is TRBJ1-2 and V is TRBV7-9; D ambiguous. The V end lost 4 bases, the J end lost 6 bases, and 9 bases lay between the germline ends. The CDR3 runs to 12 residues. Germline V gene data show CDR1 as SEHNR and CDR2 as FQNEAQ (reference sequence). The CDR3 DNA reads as TGTGCCAGCAGCTCCCGGACGGATGGCTACACCTTC. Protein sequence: CASSSRTDGYTF.

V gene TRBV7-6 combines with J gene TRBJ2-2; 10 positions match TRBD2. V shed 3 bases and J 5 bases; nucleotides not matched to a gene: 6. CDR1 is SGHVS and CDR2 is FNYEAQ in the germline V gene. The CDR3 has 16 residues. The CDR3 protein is CASSFASGRGTGELFF. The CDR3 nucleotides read TGTGCCAGCAGCTTCGCTAGCGGGAGAGGGACCGGGGAGCTGTTTTTT. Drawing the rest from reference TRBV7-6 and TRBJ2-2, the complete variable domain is GAGVSQSPRYKVTKRGQDVALRCDPISGHVSLYWYRQALGQGPEFLTYFNYEAQQDKSGLPNDRFSAERPEGSISTLTIQRTEQRDSAMYRCASSFASGRGTGELFFGEGSRLTVL.

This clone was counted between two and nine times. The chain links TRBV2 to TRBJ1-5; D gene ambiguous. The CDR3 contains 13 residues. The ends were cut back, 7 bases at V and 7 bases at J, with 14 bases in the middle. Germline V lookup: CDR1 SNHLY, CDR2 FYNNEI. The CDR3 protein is CASNPGLGQPQHF. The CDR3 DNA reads TGTGCCAGCAATCCCGGGTTGGGCCAGCCCCAGCATTTT.

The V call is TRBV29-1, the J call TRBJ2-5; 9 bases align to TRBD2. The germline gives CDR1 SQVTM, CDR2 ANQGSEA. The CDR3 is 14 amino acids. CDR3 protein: CAGGRGGSGETQYF. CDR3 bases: TGCGCCGGCGGGAGGGGCGGGTCGGGGGAGACCCAGTACTTC. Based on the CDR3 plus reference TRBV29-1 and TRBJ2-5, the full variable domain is SAVISQKPSRDICQRGTSLTIQCQVDSQVTMMFWYRQQPGQSLTLIATANQGSEATYESGFVIDKFPISRPNLTFSTLTVSNMSPEDSSIYLCAGGRGGSGETQYFGPGTRLLVL.

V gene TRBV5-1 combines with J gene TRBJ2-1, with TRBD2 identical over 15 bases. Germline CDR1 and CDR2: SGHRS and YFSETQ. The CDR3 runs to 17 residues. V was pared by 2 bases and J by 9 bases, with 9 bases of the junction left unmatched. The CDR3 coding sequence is TGCGCCAGCAGCTTATTGGGACTAGCGGGAGGTAAGGGTGAGCAGTTCTTC. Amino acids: CASSLLGLAGGKGEQFF. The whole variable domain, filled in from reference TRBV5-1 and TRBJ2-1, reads KAGVTQTPRYLIKTRGQQVTLSCSPISGHRSVSWYQQTPGQGLQFLFEYFSETQRNKGNFPGRFSGRQFSNSRSEMNVSTLELGDSALYLCASSLLGLAGGKGEQFFGPGTRLTVL.

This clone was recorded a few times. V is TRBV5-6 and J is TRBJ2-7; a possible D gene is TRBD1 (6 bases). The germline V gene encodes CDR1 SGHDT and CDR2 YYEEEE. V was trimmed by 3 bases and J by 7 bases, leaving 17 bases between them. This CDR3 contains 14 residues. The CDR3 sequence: CASSWPGHSGEQYF. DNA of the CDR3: TGTGCCAGCAGCTGGCCGGGACACTCAGGGGAGCAGTACTTC.